Listed below are T cell receptor beta chains from one sample, sequenced in a study of tumor-infiltrating lymphocytes in primary liver carcinoma. TCRdb ran MiXCR on the multiplex PCR reads and lists one entry per CDR3 protein. This table holds over 250,000 distinct CDR3 sequences, nearly 60% found once. Sequenced input: peripheral blood. These receptors all stem from a woman in her twenties or thirties with primary liver carcinoma and hepatitis B virus infection. The CDR3 runs from the conserved cysteine through the conserved F or W. Fields, in order: CDR3 DNA, CDR3 protein, J gene, V gene, D gene, clone size. The D gene is left open where the match is weak. Not all rows give a size; the values are once, few, many and, for expanded clones, a class.

DNA: TGCGCCAGCAGTCGACTAGCGGGGGGCGGGGACGAGCAGTACTTC
CDR3: CASSRLAGGGDEQYF
J: TRBJ2-7
V: TRBV10-2
D: TRBD2
size: medium-sized

DNA: TGCAGCGTTGATGAGGGGACAAGGAATGAAAAACTGTTTTTT
CDR3: CSVDEGTRNEKLFF
J: TRBJ1-4
V: TRBV29-1
D: NA
size: once

DNA: TGTGCCAGCAGGACGAATCAGGGACCCCATGGCTACACCTTC
CDR3: CASRTNQGPHGYTF
J: TRBJ1-2
V: TRBV6-6
D: NA
size: few

DNA: TGTGCCAGCAGTTTAGACGGGGTTCTTCAATCCGAGCAGTACTTC
CDR3: CASSLDGVLQSEQYF
J: TRBJ2-7
V: TRBV12-3/TRBV12-4
D: NA
size: NA

DNA: TGTGCCAGCAGTTTAGGCCCAACGGATGAAAAACTGTTTTTT
CDR3: CASSLGPTDEKLFF
J: TRBJ1-4
V: TRBV12-3/TRBV12-4
D: NA
size: NA

DNA: TGCGCCAGCAGTACCCGGGATATCGGTGAAAAACAGTTTTTT
CDR3: CASSTRDIGEKQFF
J: TRBJ1-4
V: TRBV6-5
D: NA
size: NA

DNA: TGCGCCAGCAGCTTGGATGGACATATCGGCGAGGAGCAGTTCTTC
CDR3: CASSLDGHIGEEQFF
J: TRBJ2-1
V: TRBV5-1
D: NA
size: NA

DNA: TGTGCCAGCAGCCAAGTAGGGAGAGACACTGAAGCTTTCTTT
CDR3: CASSQVGRDTEAFF
J: TRBJ1-1
V: TRBV14
D: NA
size: NA

DNA: TGTGCCAGCAGCGGGGATTCTGAAAAACTGTTTTTT
CDR3: CASSGDSEKLFF
J: TRBJ1-4
V: TRBV5-5
D: NA
size: many

DNA: TGTGCCAGTTCTCACCGGGGCTACGATGTGCAGTTCTTC
CDR3: CASSHRGYDVQFF
J: TRBJ2-1
V: TRBV11-2
D: NA
size: NA

DNA: TGTGCCAGCAGTGAAGCGCAATTTTCCGGGACAGGGGGCTATGGCTACACCTTC
CDR3: CASSEAQFSGTGGYGYTF
J: TRBJ1-2
V: TRBV6-1
D: TRBD1
size: NA

DNA: TGTGCCAGCAGTCCCGAACCGGGACTAGCGGGAGACTACGAGCAGTACTTC
CDR3: CASSPEPGLAGDYEQYF
J: TRBJ2-7
V: TRBV4-2
D: TRBD2
size: NA

DNA: TGTGCCACCAAGCCTAACCTGGAGGGGCCGATGTTTGGTGAGCAGTTCTTC
CDR3: CATKPNLEGPMFGEQFF
J: TRBJ2-1
V: TRBV6-5
D: NA
size: few

DNA: TGTGCCAGCAGCTTACATCTGACTAGCGGCTCCACAGATACGCAGTATTTT
CDR3: CASSLHLTSGSTDTQYF
J: TRBJ2-3
V: TRBV7-9
D: TRBD2
size: NA

DNA: TGTGCCAGCAGCTTACATCCGGACTACCTTTACAATGAGCAGTTCTTC
CDR3: CASSLHPDYLYNEQFF
J: TRBJ2-1
V: TRBV13
D: NA
size: many

DNA: TGTGCCAGCAGTCCCTGGGACAATAGCAATCAGCCCCAGCATTTT
CDR3: CASSPWDNSNQPQHF
J: TRBJ1-5
V: TRBV6-1
D: NA
size: NA

DNA: TGCGCTTCGGGGCTAGCGGGAGGAGATACGCGGTATTTT
CDR3: CASGLAGGDTRYF
J: TRBJ2-3
V: TRBV6-6
D: TRBD2
size: NA

DNA: TGTGCCAACAGCTTAGGTGGGAGCGGGACGAGCGGTCGTAGTGAGCAGTTCTTC
CDR3: CANSLGGSGTSGRSEQFF
J: TRBJ2-1
V: TRBV11-1
D: TRBD2
size: NA

DNA: TGTGCCAGCGCCCGGAGGGTGAACACTGAAGCTTACTTT
CDR3: CASARRVNTEAYF
J: TRBJ1-1
V: TRBV6-1
D: NA
size: once

DNA: TGCGCCAGCAGGCAAGAACGGGACAGGGGAAAGACCCAGTACTTC
CDR3: CASRQERDRGKTQYF
J: TRBJ2-5
V: TRBV4-1
D: TRBD1
size: NA

DNA: TGTGCCAGCAGTTCTGGACCACACACAGATACGCAGTATTTT
CDR3: CASSSGPHTDTQYF
J: TRBJ2-3
V: TRBV28
D: NA
size: NA

DNA: TGCGCCAGCAGCCGATCCCTAGCGAGTTACGAGCAGTACTTC
CDR3: CASSRSLASYEQYF
J: TRBJ2-7
V: TRBV4-3
D: NA
size: few

DNA: TGTGCCACCAGTGATCACGGGACAGGTCATCAAGAGACCCAGTACTTC
CDR3: CATSDHGTGHQETQYF
J: TRBJ2-5
V: TRBV24-1
D: TRBD1
size: once

DNA: TGCTCCAGCAGTCAAGATCCCAGGGGGGACAAGACTGAAGCTTTCTTT
CDR3: CSSSQDPRGDKTEAFF
J: TRBJ1-1
V: TRBV4-3
D: TRBD1
size: NA